These 8 T cell receptor beta chains came from one sample sequenced in a study of blood T cells in healthy people across ages. With a J-beta primer mix and a sample-barcoded 5' primer, a second PCR ran about 6 to 11 cycles. Using its own MiXCR run on the 5' RACE reads, TCRdb lists one record per CDR3 protein. The data hold about 700,000 distinct CDR3 sequences, with about 30% observed a single time. What was sequenced was blood. The receptors here all came from a woman of 80 years or more in good health.

This clonotype was recorded at least ten times. The gene calls are TRBV6-5 and TRBJ1-2; D call uncertain. Germline lookup yields CDR1 MNHEY and CDR2 SVGAGI. Trimming removed 0 bases at V and 0 bases at J, with 11 bases between. The CDR3 has 16 amino acids. CDR3 in amino acids: CASSYSPGSANYGYTF. The CDR3 region has the DNA TGTGCCAGCAGTTACTCGCCAGGCTCAGCTAACTATGGCTACACCTTC.

This clonotype was seen repeatedly, ten times or more. V and J are TRBV10-3 and TRBJ2-1, with 8 bases that match TRBD1. The CDR3 length is 15 residues. The V segment lost 10 bases and the J segment 5 bases; nucleotides outside the gene matches: 13. CDR1 is ENHRY and CDR2 is SYGVKD in the germline V gene. The CDR3 DNA follows: TGTGCCACCGCGGACAGGGTACGGGCCAACAATGAGCAGTTCTTC. This sequence encodes CATADRVRANNEQFF.

This clonotype was picked up many times. The rearrangement uses TRBV27 and TRBJ2-3, with 11 bases matching TRBD2. CDR3 length: 15 amino acids. V trimming: 6 bases; J trimming: 4 bases; junction bases outside the gene matches: 6. Germline-derived CDR1 and CDR2 are MNHEY and SMNVEV (reference sequence). The CDR3 nucleotides read TGTGCCAGCAGCCCAACTAGCGGGGGAGCAGATACGCAGTATTTT. Amino acids: CASSPTSGGADTQYF.

V and J are TRBV9 and TRBJ1-5; D uncertain. The length of the CDR3 is 15 residues. The germline V gene encodes CDR1 SGDLS and CDR2 YYNGEE. V was shortened by 0 bases and J by 8 bases, with 15 bases between the two germline ends. The CDR3 here is CASSVGRSWKEPQHF. DNA of the CDR3: TGTGCCAGCAGCGTAGGGCGGTCTTGGAAGGAGCCCCAGCATTTT.

This clonotype was picked up a small number of times. The germline gene is not matched at one end of the junction; a read error may be the cause. The rearrangement links TRBV15 to TRBJ2-7, with 13 bases lining up with TRBD2. The CDR3 contains 13 residues. Germline V gene sequence: CDR1 LNHNV, CDR2 YYDKDF (reference sequence). CDR3 sequence: CATSNPTSGGPVF. CDR3 nucleotides: TGTGCCACCAGCAACCCGACTAGCGGGGGGCCCGTCTTC.

Of note for this clonotype: This clone may be a read error of a much larger clone one base away. The chain uses TRBV11-3 and TRBJ2-5; perhaps TRBD1 as D (6 bases). V gave up 4 bases and J gave up 11 bases, with 20 bases separating them. CDR1 and CDR2 from the germline V gene are SGHNT and YENEEA. CDR3 size: 14 residues. The CDR3 DNA sequence: TGTGCCAGCAGCTCCACAGGGATCTCCTACGGGCAGTACTTC. It is translated as CASSSTGISYGQYF.

In regard to this clonotype: Given a much more abundant clone one base away, this may be a read error. The V call is TRBV12-3 or TRBV12-4, the J call TRBJ2-6; tentatively, D is TRBD1 (5 bases). CDR3 size: 18 residues. The CDR3 spells CASSLVGRKSSGANVRTF. The CDR3 nucleotides read TGTGCCAGCAGTTTAGTTGGCAGGAAGAGCTCTGGGGCCAACGTCCGGACTTTC.

This clonotype has a count of ten or more. It may be a read error: a sequence one base away is much more abundant. The chain has TRBV5-6 and TRBJ2-5; D is unresolved. The CDR3 totals 14 residues. Germline CDR1 is SGHDT and CDR2 is YYEEEE. Trimming left V 0 bases short and J 11 bases short, with 17 bases between. The CDR3 loop is CASSLVGKYNEQYF. DNA for the CDR3: TGTGCCAGCAGCTTGGTTGGCAAATACAATGAGCAGTACTTC.